Each of the 4 T cell receptor beta chains below was sequenced from the same sample in a study of CD8+ T cells in alopecia areata. RNA extraction and reverse transcription yielded cDNA as sequencing template. Clones were read by immunoSEQ multiplex PCR, and TCRdb kept only the in-frame ones, dropping some. Among about 120,000 clones listed, 50% to 55% were seen once. Sample treatment: oral pan-JAK inhibitor, 5-10 mg twice daily. The source material was CD4+ T cells sorted from blood, sampled at week 4, from a patient treated with tofacitinib. These receptors originate from a human donor with alopecia areata.

This clone showed up just a few times. The V gene is TRBV29-1, the J gene TRBJ2-5, with no clear D. This CDR3 region has 14 residues. V was pared by 7 bases and J by 3 bases, with 18 bases between. Germline CDR1 SQVTM, CDR2 ANQGSEA. The CDR3 reads CSAGGISQKETQYF. The CDR3 bases are TGCAGCGCCGGTGGTATAAGCCAGAAAGAGACCCAGTACTTC. Complete variable domain (other parts from reference TRBV29-1 and TRBJ2-5): SAVISQKPSRDICQRGTSLTIQCQVDSQVTMMFWYRQQPGQSLTLIATANQGSEATYESGFVIDKFPISRPNLTFSTLTVSNMSPEDSSIYLCSAGGISQKETQYFGPGTRLLVL.

The chain has TRBV30 and TRBJ1-1; D unclear. V dropped 4 bases and J dropped 0 bases, with 9 bases sitting between them. This CDR3 comprises 13 residues. The germline V gene has CDR1 GTSNPN and CDR2 SVGIG (reference sequence). This CDR3 is CAWNGRLNTEAFF. The CDR3 DNA reads TGTGCCTGGAACGGGAGATTGAACACTGAAGCTTTCTTT.

The J gene is TRBJ1-1, the V gene TRBV5-1; D is unclear. This CDR3 is built from 13 residues. V lost 2 bases and J lost 4, with 9 bases in between. Germline-derived CDR1 and CDR2 are SGHRS and YFSETQ. CDR3 in amino acids: CASSLGSLTEAFF. The CDR3 nucleotides are TGCGCCAGCAGCTTAGGGAGTCTCACTGAAGCTTTCTTT. The full variable domain, completed using reference TRBV5-1 and TRBJ1-1, is KAGVTQTPRYLIKTRGQQVTLSCSPISGHRSVSWYQQTPGQGLQFLFEYFSETQRNKGNFPGRFSGRQFSNSRSEMNVSTLELGDSALYLCASSLGSLTEAFFGQGTRLTVV.

A few counts support this clone. This rearrangement joins TRBV6-5 to TRBJ2-7; 10 nucleotides agree with TRBD2. The V gene's germline CDR1 is MNHEY and CDR2 SVGAGI. The CDR3 length is 15 residues. V was pared by 10 bases and J by 3 bases, with 12 bases of the junction left unmatched. The CDR3: CATLGGSGGSYEQYF. The CDR3, as DNA: TGTGCCACCCTCGGGGGTAGCGGGGGGAGCTACGAGCAGTACTTC.